This T cell receptor (beta chain) was identified in a study of T cells in Graves' hyperthyroidism and ophthalmopathy. Broader study findings: The blood repertoire included most of the expanded thyroid clonotypes above 0.001.

Trimming left V 4 bases short and J 5 bases short, with 13 bases between. This CDR3 comprises 13 residues. CDR1 and CDR2 (germline): SGDLS, YYNGEE. Each 10 ml fresh peripheral blood draw supplied the PBMCs. This clonotype was observed a handful of times. Antigen unknown. What was amplified from RNA transcripts were TCR beta CDR3 regions. Initially, a first-round RT-PCR of the TCR CDR3 employed the HTBI primer set. MiXCR, run by TCRdb on the multiplex PCR reads, gives a single entry per CDR3 protein. The profile shows around 570,000 distinct CDR3 sequences, just under 20% of them singletons. The rearrangement uses TRBV9 and TRBJ2-7; D not certain. Sequencing used blood. The clonotype was recovered from a man in his forties or fifties with Graves' ophthalmopathy. CDR3 sequence (DNA): TGTGCCAGCAGCCCCCCGTTTGACCACGAGCAGTACTTC. This encodes CASSPPFDHEQYF. Full variable domain (outside the CDR3, taken from reference TRBV9 and TRBJ2-7): DSGVTQTPKHLITATGQRVTLRCSPRSGDLSVYWYQQSLDQGLQFLIQYYNGEERAKGNILERFSAQQFPDLHSELNLSSLELGDSALYFCASSPPFDHEQYFGPGTRLTVT.